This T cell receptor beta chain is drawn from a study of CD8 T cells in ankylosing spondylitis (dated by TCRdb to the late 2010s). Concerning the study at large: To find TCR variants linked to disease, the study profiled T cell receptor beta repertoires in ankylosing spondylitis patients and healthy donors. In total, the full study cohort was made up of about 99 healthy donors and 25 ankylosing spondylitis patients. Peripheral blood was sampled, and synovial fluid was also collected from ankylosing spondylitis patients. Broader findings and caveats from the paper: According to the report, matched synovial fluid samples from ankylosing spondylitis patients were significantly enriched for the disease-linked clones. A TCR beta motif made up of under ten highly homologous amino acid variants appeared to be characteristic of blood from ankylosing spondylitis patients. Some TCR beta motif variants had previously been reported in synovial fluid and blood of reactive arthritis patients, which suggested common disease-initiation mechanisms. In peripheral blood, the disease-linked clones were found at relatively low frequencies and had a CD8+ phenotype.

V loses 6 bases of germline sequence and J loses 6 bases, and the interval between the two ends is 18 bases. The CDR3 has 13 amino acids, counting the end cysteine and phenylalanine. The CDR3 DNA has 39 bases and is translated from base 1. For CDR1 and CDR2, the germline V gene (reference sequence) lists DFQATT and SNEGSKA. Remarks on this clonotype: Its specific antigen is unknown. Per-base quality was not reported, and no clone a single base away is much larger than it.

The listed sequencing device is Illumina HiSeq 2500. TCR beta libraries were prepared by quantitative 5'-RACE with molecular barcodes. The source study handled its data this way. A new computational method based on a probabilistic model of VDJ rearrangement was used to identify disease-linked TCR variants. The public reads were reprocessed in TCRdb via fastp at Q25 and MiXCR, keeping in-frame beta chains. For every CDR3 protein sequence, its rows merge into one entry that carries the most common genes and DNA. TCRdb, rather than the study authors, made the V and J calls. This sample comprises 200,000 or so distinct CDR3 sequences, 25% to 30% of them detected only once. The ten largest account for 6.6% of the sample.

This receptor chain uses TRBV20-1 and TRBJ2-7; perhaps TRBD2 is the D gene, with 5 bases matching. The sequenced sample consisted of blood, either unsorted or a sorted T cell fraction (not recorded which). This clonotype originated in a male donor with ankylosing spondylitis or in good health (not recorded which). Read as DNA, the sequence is TGCAGTGCCCTCCGGGGAAGGTTGGGCGAGCAGTACTTC. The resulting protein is CSALRGRLGEQYF.